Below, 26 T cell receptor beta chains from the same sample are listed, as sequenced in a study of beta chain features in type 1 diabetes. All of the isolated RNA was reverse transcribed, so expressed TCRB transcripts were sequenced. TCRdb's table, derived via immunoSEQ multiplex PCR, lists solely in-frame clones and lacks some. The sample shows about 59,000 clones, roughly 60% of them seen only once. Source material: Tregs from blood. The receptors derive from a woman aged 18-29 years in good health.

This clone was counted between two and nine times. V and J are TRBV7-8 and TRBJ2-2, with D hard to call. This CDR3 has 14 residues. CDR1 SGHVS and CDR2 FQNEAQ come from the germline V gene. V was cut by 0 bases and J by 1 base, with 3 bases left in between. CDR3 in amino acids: CASSLARNTGELFF. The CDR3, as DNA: TGTGCCAGCAGCTTAGCGAGGAACACCGGGGAGCTGTTTTTT.

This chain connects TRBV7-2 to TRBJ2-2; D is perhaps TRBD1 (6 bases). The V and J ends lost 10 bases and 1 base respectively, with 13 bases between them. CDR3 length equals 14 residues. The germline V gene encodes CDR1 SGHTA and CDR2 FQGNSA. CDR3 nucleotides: TGTGCCATTCCTGACAGGCTGAACACCGGGGAGCTGTTTTTT. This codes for CAIPDRLNTGELFF.

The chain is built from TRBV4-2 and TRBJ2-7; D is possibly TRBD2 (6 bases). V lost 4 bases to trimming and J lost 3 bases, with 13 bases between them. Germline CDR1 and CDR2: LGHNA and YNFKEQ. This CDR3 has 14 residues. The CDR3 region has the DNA TGTGCCAGCAGCCCCCAGAGTAGCGGCTACGAGCAGTACTTC. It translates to CASSPQSSGYEQYF.

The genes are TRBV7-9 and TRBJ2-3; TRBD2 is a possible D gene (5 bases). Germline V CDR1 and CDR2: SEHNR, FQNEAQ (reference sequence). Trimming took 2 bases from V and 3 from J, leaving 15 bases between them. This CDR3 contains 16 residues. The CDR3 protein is CASSLSGVSKTDTQYF. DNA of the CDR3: TGTGCCAGCAGCTTATCCGGGGTTTCCAAGACAGATACGCAGTATTTT.

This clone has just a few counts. The CDR3 is CASSPGQTTTYEQYF. CDR3 nucleotides: TGCGCCAGCAGTCCCGGACAGACTACCACCTACGAGCAGTACTTC. The rearrangement links TRBV5-1 to TRBJ2-7, with D possibly being TRBD1 (6 bases). The CDR3 length is 15 residues. Germline lookup yields CDR1 SGHRS and CDR2 YFSETQ. Trimming pared 5 bases from V and 2 bases from J, leaving 17 bases between.

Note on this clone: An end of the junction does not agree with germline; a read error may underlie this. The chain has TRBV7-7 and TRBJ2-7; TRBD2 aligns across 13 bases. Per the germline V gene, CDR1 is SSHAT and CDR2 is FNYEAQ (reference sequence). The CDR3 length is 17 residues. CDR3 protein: CASSPGTSGTSLGEQYF. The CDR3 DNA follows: TGTGCTAGCAGCCCCGGGACTAGCGGGACCTCCCTAGGCGAGCAGTACTTC.

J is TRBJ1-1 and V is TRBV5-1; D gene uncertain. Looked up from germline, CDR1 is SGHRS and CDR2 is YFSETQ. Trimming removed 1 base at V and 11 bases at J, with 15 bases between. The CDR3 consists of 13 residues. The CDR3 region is CASSLTQEGMAFF. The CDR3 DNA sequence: TGCGCCAGCAGCTTGACGCAGGAAGGTATGGCTTTCTTT.

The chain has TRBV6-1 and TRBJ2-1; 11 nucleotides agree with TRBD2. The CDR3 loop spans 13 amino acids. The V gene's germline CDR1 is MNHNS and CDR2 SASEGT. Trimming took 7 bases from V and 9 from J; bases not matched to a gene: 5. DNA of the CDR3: TGTGCCAGCACAATACTAGCGGGAGTTGAGCAGTTCTTC. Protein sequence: CASTILAGVEQFF.

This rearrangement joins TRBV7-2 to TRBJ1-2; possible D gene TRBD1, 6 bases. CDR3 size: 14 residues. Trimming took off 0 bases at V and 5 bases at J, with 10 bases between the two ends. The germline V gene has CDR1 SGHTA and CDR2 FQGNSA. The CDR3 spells CASSLARTVYGYTF. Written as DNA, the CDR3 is TGTGCCAGCAGCTTAGCGCGGACAGTTTATGGCTACACCTTC.

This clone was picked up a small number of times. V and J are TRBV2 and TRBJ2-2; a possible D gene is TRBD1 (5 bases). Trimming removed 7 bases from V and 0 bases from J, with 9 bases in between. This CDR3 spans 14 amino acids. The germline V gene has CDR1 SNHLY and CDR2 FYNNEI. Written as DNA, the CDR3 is TGTGCCAGCAAGTACAGGCCGAACACCGGGGAGCTGTTTTTT. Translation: CASKYRPNTGELFF.

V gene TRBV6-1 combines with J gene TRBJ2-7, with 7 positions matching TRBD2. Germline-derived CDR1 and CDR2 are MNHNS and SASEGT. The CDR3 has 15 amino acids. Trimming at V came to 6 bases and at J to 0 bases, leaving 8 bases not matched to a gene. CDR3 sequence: CASRPGGSLSYEQYF. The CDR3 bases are TGTGCCAGCAGACCTGGCGGGAGCCTCTCCTACGAGCAGTACTTC.

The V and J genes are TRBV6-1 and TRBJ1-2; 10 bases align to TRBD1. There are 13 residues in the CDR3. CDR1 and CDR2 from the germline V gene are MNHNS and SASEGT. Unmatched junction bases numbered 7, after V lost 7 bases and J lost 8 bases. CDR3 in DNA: TGTGCCAGCAAATCCGACAGGGGGCGGGGCTACACCTTC. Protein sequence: CASKSDRGRGYTF.

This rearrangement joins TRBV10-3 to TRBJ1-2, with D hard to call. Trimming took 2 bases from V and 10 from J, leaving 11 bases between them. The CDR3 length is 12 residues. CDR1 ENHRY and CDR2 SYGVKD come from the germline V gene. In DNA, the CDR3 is TGTGCCATCAGTGAGAGAGGCGCCTACTACACCTTC. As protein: CAISERGAYYTF.

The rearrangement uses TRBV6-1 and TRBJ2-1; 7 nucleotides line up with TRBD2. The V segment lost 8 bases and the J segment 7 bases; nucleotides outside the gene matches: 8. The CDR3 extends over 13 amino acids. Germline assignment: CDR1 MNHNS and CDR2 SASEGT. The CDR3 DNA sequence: TGTGCCAGCGTGAAGGGAGGGATGAATGAGCAGTTCTTC. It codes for CASVKGGMNEQFF.

CDR3 sequence reads: CAWTPLRIEELLNYGYTF. CDR3 DNA sequence: TGTGCCTGGACGCCCCTGAGGATCGAAGAGCTACTTAACTATGGCTACACCTTC. V is TRBV30 and J is TRBJ1-2, with unresolved D. V lost 4 bases and J 1 base, leaving 25 bases between the germline ends. Per the germline V gene, CDR1 is GTSNPN and CDR2 is SVGIG (reference sequence). There are 18 residues in the CDR3.

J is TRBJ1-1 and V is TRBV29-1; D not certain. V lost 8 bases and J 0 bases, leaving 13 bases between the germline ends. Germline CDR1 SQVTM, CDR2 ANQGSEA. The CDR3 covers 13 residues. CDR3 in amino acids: CSITRGVNTEAFF. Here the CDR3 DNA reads TGCAGCATTACTCGAGGCGTGAACACTGAAGCTTTCTTT.

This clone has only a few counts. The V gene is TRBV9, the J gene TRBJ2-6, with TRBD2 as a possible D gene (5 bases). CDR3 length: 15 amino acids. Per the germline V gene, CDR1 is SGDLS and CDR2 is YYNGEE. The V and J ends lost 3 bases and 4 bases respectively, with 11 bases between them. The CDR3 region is CASSGRRLGANVLTF. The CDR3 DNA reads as TGTGCCAGCAGCGGCCGGAGGTTGGGGGCCAACGTCCTGACTTTC.

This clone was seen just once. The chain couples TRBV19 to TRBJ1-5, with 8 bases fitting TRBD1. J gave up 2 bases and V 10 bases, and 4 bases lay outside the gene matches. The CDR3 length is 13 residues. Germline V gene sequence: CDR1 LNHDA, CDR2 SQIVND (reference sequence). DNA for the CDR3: TGTGCCACGGACAGGGAGGGCAATCAGCCCCAGCATTTT. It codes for CATDREGNQPQHF.

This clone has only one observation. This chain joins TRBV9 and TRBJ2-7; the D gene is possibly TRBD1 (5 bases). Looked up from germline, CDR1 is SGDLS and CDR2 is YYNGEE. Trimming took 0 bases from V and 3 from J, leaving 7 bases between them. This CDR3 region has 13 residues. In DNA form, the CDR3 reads TGTGCCAGCAGCGTAGGACAGCTCTACGAGCAGTACTTC. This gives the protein CASSVGQLYEQYF.

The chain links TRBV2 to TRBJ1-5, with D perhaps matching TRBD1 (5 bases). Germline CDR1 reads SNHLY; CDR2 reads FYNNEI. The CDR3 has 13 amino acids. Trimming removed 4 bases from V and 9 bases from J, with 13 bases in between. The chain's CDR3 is CASSGSSQGPQHF. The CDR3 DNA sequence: TGTGCCAGCAGTGGTAGCTCCCAGGGGCCCCAGCATTTT. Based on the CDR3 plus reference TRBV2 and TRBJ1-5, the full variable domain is EPEVTQTPSHQVTQMGQEVILRCVPISNHLYFYWYRQILGQKVEFLVSFYNNEISEKSEIFDDQFSVERPDGSNFTLKIRSTKLEDSAMYFCASSGSSQGPQHFGDGTRLSIL.

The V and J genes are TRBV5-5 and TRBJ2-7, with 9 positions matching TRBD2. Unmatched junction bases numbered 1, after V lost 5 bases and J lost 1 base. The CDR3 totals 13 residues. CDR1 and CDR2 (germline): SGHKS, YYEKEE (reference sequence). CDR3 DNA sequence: TGTGCCAGCAGGACTAGCGGTTCCTACGAGCAGTACTTC. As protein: CASRTSGSYEQYF.

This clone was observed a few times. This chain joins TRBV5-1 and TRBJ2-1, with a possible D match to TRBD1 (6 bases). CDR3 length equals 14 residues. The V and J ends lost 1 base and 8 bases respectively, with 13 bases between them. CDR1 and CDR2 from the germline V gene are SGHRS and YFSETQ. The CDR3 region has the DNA TGCGCCAGCAGCTTGAGGGGGTCCGGCGATGAGCAGTTCTTC. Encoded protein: CASSLRGSGDEQFF.

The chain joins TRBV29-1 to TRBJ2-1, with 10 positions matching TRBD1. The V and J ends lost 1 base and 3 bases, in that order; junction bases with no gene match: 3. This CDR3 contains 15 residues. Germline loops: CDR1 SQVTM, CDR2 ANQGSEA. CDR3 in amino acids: CSVEGTGGDYNEQFF. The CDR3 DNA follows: TGCAGCGTTGAAGGGACAGGGGGTGACTACAATGAGCAGTTCTTC.

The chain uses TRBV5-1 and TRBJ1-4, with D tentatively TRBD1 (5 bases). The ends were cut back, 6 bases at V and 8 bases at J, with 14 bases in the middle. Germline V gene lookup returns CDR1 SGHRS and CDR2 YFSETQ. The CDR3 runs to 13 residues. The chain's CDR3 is CASTSGVGEKLFF. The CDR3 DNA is TGCGCCAGCACCTCGGGGGTAGGAGAAAAACTGTTTTTT.

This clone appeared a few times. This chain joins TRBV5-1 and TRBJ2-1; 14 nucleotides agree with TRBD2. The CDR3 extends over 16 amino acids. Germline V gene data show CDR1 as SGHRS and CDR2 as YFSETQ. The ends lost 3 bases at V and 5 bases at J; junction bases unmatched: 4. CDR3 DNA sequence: TGCGCCAGCAGCTCCTGGGGACTAGCGGGGGACAATGAGCAGTTCTTC. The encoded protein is CASSSWGLAGDNEQFF.

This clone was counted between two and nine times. CDR3 residues: CASSPGQIPEAFF. DNA for the CDR3: TGTGCCAGCAGCCCCGGACAAATCCCTGAAGCTTTCTTT. The chain links TRBV5-4 to TRBJ1-1, with D possibly being TRBD1 (5 bases). Deletions cut 4 bases from V and 6 bases from J, with 13 bases between. This CDR3 has 13 amino acids. Germline V lookup: CDR1 SGHNT, CDR2 YYREEE (reference sequence).